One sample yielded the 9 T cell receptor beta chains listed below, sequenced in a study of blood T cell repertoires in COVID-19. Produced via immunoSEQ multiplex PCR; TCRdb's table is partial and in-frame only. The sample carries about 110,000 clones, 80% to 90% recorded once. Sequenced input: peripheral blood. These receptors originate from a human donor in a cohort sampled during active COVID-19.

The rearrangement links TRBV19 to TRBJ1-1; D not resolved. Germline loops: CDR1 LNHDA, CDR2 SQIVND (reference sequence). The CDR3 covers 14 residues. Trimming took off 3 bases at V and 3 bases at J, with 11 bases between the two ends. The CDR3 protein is CASSIVLADTEAFF. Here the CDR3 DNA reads TGTGCCAGTAGTATCGTGCTGGCGGACACTGAAGCTTTCTTT.

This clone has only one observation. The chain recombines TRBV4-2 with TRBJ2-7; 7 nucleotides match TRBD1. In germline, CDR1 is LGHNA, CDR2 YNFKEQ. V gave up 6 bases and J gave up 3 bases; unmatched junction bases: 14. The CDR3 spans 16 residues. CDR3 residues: CASSPPPGTVVYEQYF. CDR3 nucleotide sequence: TGTGCCAGCAGTCCACCCCCCGGGACAGTAGTCTACGAGCAGTACTTC.

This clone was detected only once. The CDR3 protein is CASSLSGAGTGELFF. The CDR3 DNA is TGTGCCAGCAGCTTATCAGGGGCAGGGACCGGGGAGCTGTTTTTT. The J gene is TRBJ2-2, the V gene TRBV7-9; a possible D gene is TRBD1 (6 bases). V lost 2 bases and J lost 5, with 12 bases in between. Germline CDR1 reads SEHNR; CDR2 reads FQNEAQ (reference sequence). The CDR3 loop spans 15 amino acids.

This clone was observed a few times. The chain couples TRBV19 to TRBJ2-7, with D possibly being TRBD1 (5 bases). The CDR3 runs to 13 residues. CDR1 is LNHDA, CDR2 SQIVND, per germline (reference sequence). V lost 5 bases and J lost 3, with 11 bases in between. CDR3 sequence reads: CASSLDTLYEQYF. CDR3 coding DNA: TGTGCCAGTAGTTTGGACACTCTCTACGAGCAGTACTTC. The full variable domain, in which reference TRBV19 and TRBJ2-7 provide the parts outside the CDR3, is DGGITQSPKYLFRKEGQNVTLSCEQNLNHDAMYWYRQDPGQGLRLIYYSQIVNDFQKGDIAEGYSVSREKKESFPLTVTSAQKNPTAFYLCASSLDTLYEQYFGPGTRLTVT.

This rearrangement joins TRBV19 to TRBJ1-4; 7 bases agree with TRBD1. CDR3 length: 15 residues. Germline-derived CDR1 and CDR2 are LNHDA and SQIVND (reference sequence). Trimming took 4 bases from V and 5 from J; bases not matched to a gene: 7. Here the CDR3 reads CASSKGQAENEKLFF. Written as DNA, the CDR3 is TGTGCCAGTAGTAAAGGACAGGCGGAGAATGAAAAACTGTTTTTT. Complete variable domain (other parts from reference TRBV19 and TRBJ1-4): DGGITQSPKYLFRKEGQNVTLSCEQNLNHDAMYWYRQDPGQGLRLIYYSQIVNDFQKGDIAEGYSVSREKKESFPLTVTSAQKNPTAFYLCASSKGQAENEKLFFGSGTQLSVL.

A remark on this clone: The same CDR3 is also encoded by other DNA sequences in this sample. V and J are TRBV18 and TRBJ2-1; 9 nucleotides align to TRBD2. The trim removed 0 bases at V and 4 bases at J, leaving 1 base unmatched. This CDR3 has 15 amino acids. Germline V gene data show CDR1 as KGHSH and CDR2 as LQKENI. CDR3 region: CASSPPAGGYNEQFF. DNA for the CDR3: TGTGCCAGCTCACCACCAGCGGGAGGTTACAATGAGCAGTTCTTC.

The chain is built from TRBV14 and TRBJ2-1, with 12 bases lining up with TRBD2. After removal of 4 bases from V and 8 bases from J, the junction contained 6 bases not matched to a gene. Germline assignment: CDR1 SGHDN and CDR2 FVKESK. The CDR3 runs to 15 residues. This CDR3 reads CASSLTSGRIHEQFF. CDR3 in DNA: TGTGCCAGCAGCCTTACTAGCGGGAGGATCCATGAGCAGTTCTTC.

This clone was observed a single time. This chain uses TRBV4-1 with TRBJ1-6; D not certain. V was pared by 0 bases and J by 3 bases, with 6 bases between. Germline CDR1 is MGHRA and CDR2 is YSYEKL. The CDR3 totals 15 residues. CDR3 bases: TGCGCCAGCAGCCAAGATGTCGTCTATAATTCACCCCTCCACTTT. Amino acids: CASSQDVVYNSPLHF.

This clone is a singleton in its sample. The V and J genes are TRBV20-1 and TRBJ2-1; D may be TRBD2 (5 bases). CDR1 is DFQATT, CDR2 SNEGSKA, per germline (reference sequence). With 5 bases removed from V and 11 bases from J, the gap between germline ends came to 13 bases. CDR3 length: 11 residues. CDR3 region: CSAPGSTKQFF. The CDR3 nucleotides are TGCAGTGCTCCTGGGAGTACAAAGCAGTTCTTC.